These T cell receptor beta chains were read from a single sample in a study of prognosis after radiotherapy for stage I lung cancer. Via MiXCR, TCRdb re-called the multiplex PCR reads, giving one row per CDR3 protein. The sample includes around 25,000 distinct CDR3 sequences, 30% to 45% of them seen just once. Specimen: PBMCs, collected before or after stereotactic body radiation therapy (not recorded which). The receptors shown here come from a donor aged 50 or older with non-small cell lung cancer. CDR3s include the opening cysteine and the closing phenylalanine or tryptophan. A D gene is named only where the DNA matches it firmly. Clone size is stated in some rows and not others, as once, few, many or a class when expanded.

d_gene	v_gene	abundance	j_gene	len	CDR3nt	CDR3aa
.	TRBV9	.	TRBJ2-5	15	TGTGCCAGCAGCCCATGGACTGGGACAAGGGAGACCAAGTACTTC	CASSPWTGTRETKYF
TRBD2	TRBV7-8	many	TRBJ2-1	15	TGTGCCAGCAGCTTGGAACTAGCGGGAGTGAATGAGCAGTTCTTC	CASSLELAGVNEQFF
.	TRBV5-1	many	TRBJ2-5	14	TGCGCCAGCAGCCCCAGGGCAGGGCAAGAGACCCAGTACTTC	CASSPRAGQETQYF
.	TRBV10-3	many	TRBJ1-1	14	TGTGCCTCAAAGGGGCCTAGCATGGGCACTGAAGCTTTCTTT	CASKGPSMGTEAFF
TRBD1	TRBV5-4	few	TRBJ2-2	17	TGTGCCAGCAGCTCCCCAGCTCGAACAGGGGGTAGCGGGGAGCTGTTTTTT	CASSSPARTGGSGELFF
.	TRBV29-1	.	TRBJ1-1	14	TGCAGCGTTGAAGACCCGCGGGGGCGAGCAGAAGCTTTCTTT	CSVEDPRGRAEAFF
.	TRBV6-2/TRBV6-3	.	TRBJ2-3	16	TGTGCCAGCAGTGAATTCAATGAGGGGTCCACAGATACGCAGTATTTT	CASSEFNEGSTDTQYF
.	TRBV29-1	many	TRBJ2-2	10	TGCAGCGGGTACACCGGGGAGCTGTTTTTT	CSGYTGELFF
.	TRBV15	many	TRBJ2-3	16	TGTGCCACCAGCAGAGGCGGGCCCCGCCAGGGAGCTACGCAGTATTTT	CATSRGGPRQGATQYF
TRBD1	TRBV12-3/TRBV12-4	many	TRBJ2-7	15	TGTGCCAGCAGTTTACGGACAGGGGATTCCTACGAGCAGTACTTC	CASSLRTGDSYEQYF
.	TRBV7-9	many	TRBJ2-2	15	TGTGCCAGCAGCTTAGGGACTACTAACACCGGGGAGCTGTTTTTT	CASSLGTTNTGELFF
.	TRBV11-2	many	TRBJ2-5	15	TGTGCCAGCACCCCCGAAAAGGACAACCAAGAGACCCAGTACTTC	CASTPEKDNQETQYF
TRBD1	TRBV15	once	TRBJ2-1	17	TGTGCCACCAGCGGGAGAGGGGGACAGGGAGCATACAATGAGCAGTTCTTC	CATSGRGGQGAYNEQFF
.	TRBV19	many	TRBJ1-1	11	TGTGCCAGTAGTCCGGGACGCCGGGCTTTCTTT	CASSPGRRAFF
TRBD1	TRBV2	many	TRBJ1-1	13	TGTGCCAGCCGAATCCAGGGGGGAACTGAAGCTTTCTTT	CASRIQGGTEAFF
TRBD1	TRBV28	.	TRBJ1-6	16	TGTGCCAGCAGTCAGAGACAGGGTTCCTATAATTCACCCCTCCACTTT	CASSQRQGSYNSPLHF
.	TRBV20-1	.	TRBJ1-4	14	TGCAGTGCTATGCCATCTGCAACTAATGAAAAACTGTTTTTT	CSAMPSATNEKLFF
.	TRBV20-1	many	TRBJ2-5	13	TGCAGTGTCCACGGGACACACCAAGAGACCCAGTACTTC	CSVHGTHQETQYF
.	TRBV28	many	TRBJ1-4	15	TGTGCCAGCAGTGCCGATATCGGGGCTAATGAAAAACTGTTTTTT	CASSADIGANEKLFF
.	TRBV9	many	TRBJ1-2	17	TGTGCCAGCAGCGGAGCATCGTATGAACCCTTGAACTATGGCTACACCTTC	CASSGASYEPLNYGYTF
TRBD2	TRBV5-1	.	TRBJ2-2	17	TGCGCCAGCAAGCAGACTAGCGGGAGCGGGAACACCGGGGAGCTGTTTTTT	CASKQTSGSGNTGELFF
.	TRBV24-1	many	TRBJ2-3	13	TGTGCCACCAGTGACCTAGCGCGGGATACGCAGTATTTT	CATSDLARDTQYF
.	TRBV7-3	many	TRBJ2-3	14	TGTGCCAGCAGCCCCGGGGTTAATACAGATACGCAGTATTTT	CASSPGVNTDTQYF
.	TRBV5-1	many	TRBJ2-3	14	TGCGCCAGCAGCAACGGACCCTCAACAGATACGCAGTATTTT	CASSNGPSTDTQYF
TRBD2	TRBV6-1	few	TRBJ2-3	15	TGTGCCAGCAGTGACATGGGACTAGAGGCAGATACGCAGTATTTT	CASSDMGLEADTQYF
TRBD2	TRBV7-3	many	TRBJ2-1	19	TGTGCCAGCAGCTCCCTGGGGACTAGCGGGAGGGTCTTCTACAATGAGCAGTTCTTC	CASSSLGTSGRVFYNEQFF
TRBD2	TRBV15	many	TRBJ2-1	13	TGTGCCACCGGGACTAGCGGGACAAATGAGCAGTTCTTC	CATGTSGTNEQFF
.	TRBV28	many	TRBJ1-5	15	TGTGCCAGCAGTTTGGAATTATATAGCAATCAGCCCCAGCATTTT	CASSLELYSNQPQHF
.	TRBV19	few	TRBJ2-6	14	TGTGCCAGTAAAGCAGCATCTGGGGCCAACGTCCTGACTTTC	CASKAASGANVLTF
.	TRBV30	.	TRBJ1-6	12	TGTGCCTGGAGTGTAGGAAATTCACCCCTCCACTTT	CAWSVGNSPLHF
.	TRBV12-3/TRBV12-4	many	TRBJ2-1	16	TGTGCCAGCAGTTCTAAGTTAGGACCCAACCCCGATGAGCAGTTCTTC	CASSSKLGPNPDEQFF
.	TRBV28	many	TRBJ1-2	13	TGTGCCAGCAGACCGGGACAAACCTCTGGCTACACCTTC	CASRPGQTSGYTF
.	TRBV28	.	TRBJ2-2	15	TGTGCCAGCAGTTTATACCCTCTGGGTGGCAGGGAGCTGTTTTTT	CASSLYPLGGRELFF
TRBD2	TRBV6-9	.	TRBJ2-1	16	TGTGCCAGCAGTTACCTCGGACTAGCGGACTACAATGAGCAGTTATTC	CASSYLGLADYNEQLF
TRBD2	TRBV11-3	.	TRBJ2-7	17	TGTGCCAGCAGCTCGAGACTAGCAGAGATGATATCCTACGATCAGTACTTC	CASSSRLAEMISYDQYF
.	TRBV7-2	.	TRBJ2-3	15	TGTGCCAGCAGCAGGTTAAGGGGGGGCTTCGATACGCAGTATTTT	CASSRLRGGFDTQYF
.	TRBV18	many	TRBJ2-1	13	TGTGCCAGCTCACCCGAGCTCGTCAATGAGCAGTTCTTC	CASSPELVNEQFF
TRBD1	TRBV6-1	many	TRBJ1-5	14	TGTGCCAGCGGGGGACAGGTCAGCAATCAGCCCCAGCATTTT	CASGGQVSNQPQHF
TRBD2	TRBV2	many	TRBJ2-1	15	TGTGCCAGCAGTGAAGAAGCGGGAGCCTACAATGAGCAGTTCTTC	CASSEEAGAYNEQFF
TRBD1	TRBV2	many	TRBJ2-3	14	TGTGCCAGCAGAGACAGGGTTAGCACAGATACGCAGTATTTT	CASRDRVSTDTQYF
.	TRBV30	.	TRBJ1-2	14	TGTGCCTCCTATCCGGGACGGGGTTCATATGGCTACACCTTC	CASYPGRGSYGYTF
.	TRBV28	.	TRBJ1-1	11	TGTGCCAGCAGATCAGGGGCTGAAGCTTTCTTT	CASRSGAEAFF
.	TRBV11-3	.	TRBJ2-1	15	TGTGCCAGCAGCTTAGGGGGTAGCGGCTACAATGAGCAGTTCTTC	CASSLGGSGYNEQFF
TRBD2	TRBV13	many	TRBJ2-2	14	TGTGCCAGCAGCGGGAGGGCCGGCACCGGGGAGCTGTTTTTT	CASSGRAGTGELFF